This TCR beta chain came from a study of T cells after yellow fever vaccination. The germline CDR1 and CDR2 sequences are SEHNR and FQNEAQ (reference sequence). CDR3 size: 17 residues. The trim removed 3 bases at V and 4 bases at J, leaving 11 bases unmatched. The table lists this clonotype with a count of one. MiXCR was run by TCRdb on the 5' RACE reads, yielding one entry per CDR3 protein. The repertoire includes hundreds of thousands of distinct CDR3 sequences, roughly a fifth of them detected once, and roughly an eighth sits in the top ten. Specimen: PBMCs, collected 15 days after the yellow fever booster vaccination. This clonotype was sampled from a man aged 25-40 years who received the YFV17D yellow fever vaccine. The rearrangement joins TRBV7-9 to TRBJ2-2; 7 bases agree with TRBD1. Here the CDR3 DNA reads TGTGCCAGCAGCTTTCCTCCGGGACAGCTCTTCACCGGGGAGCTGTTTTTT. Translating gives CASSFPPGQLFTGELFF.